This TCR beta chain derives from a study of T cell responses to AZD1222 COVID-19 vaccine. Study summary: Pooled in the analysis were second doses at about 4 or about 12 weeks. Findings and caveats of the study: Only 5 to 7 individuals given AZD1222 were seropositive at baseline.

In germline, CDR1 is MDHEN, CDR2 SYDVKM. V was pared by 2 bases and J by 2 bases, with 3 bases of the junction left unmatched. The CDR3 contains 15 residues. Only in-frame clones appear in the TCRdb table, and some are missing; sequencing was by immunoSEQ multiplex PCR. The repertoire includes some 140,000 clones, about 90% of them detected once, and 1.5% to 2% sits in the top ten. To note about this clone: Its specificity is not known.

The TCR originated in an adult in good health. The chain carries TRBV28 and TRBJ2-1; 7 nucleotides line up with TRBD1. The sequenced sample was peripheral blood, obtained on day 0 of AZD1222 vaccination. DNA of the CDR3: TGTGCCAGCAGTTTACAGGGGGTTCCCTACAATGAGCAGTTCTTC. Translated: CASSLQGVPYNEQFF. Filled out from reference TRBV28 and TRBJ2-1, the complete variable domain reads DVKVTQSSRYLVKRTGEKVFLECVQDMDHENMFWYRQDPGLGLRLIYFSYDVKMKEKGDIPEGYSVSREKKERFSLILESASTNQTSMYLCASSLQGVPYNEQFFGPGTRLTVL.